Listed below are T cell receptor beta chains from one sample, sequenced in a study of cytomegalovirus exposure and HLA in healthy donors. Method: immunoSEQ multiplex PCR; TCRdb's copy keeps in-frame clones and lacks some. Seen here are 110,000 or so clones, roughly 76% observed once, and the top ten hold less than 15%. Specimen: PBMCs. The receptors stem from a woman in her forties in good health and CMV-seropositive. Each CDR3 is given with its conserved first and last residue. D genes are given only for firm matches. Clone size is shown for a subset of rows, as once, few, many or a class of expanded clone.

v_call	d_call	j_call	clone_size	cdr3_aa	cdr3_nt
TRBV6-1	-	TRBJ2-4	-	CASSESGVMGLRYF	TGTGCCAGCAGTGAATCAGGGGTGATGGGTTTAAGGTACTTC
TRBV7-8	TRBD1	TRBJ2-3	-	CASSFRQGIDTQYF	TGTGCCAGCAGCTTCCGACAGGGTATTGATACGCAGTATTTT
TRBV30	-	TRBJ2-6	-	CAWSRGGTGANVLTF	TGTGCCTGGAGTAGAGGCGGCACTGGGGCCAACGTCCTGACTTTC
TRBV5-1	-	TRBJ2-5	-	CASRFQGLQETQYF	TGCGCCAGCAGGTTTCAGGGGTTACAAGAGACCCAGTACTTC
TRBV27	TRBD1	TRBJ1-2	-	CASSITGGWDNYGYTF	TGTGCCAGCAGTATTACAGGGGGATGGGATAACTATGGCTACACCTTC
TRBV7-2	-	TRBJ1-2	few	CASSLGLTGMRGYTF	TGTGCCAGCAGCTTAGGGCTCACAGGGATGAGAGGCTACACCTTC
TRBV19	TRBD1	TRBJ1-1	-	CASSPIPQGAGTEAFF	TGTGCCAGTAGTCCTATACCCCAGGGGGCAGGGACTGAAGCTTTCTTT
TRBV27	TRBD1	TRBJ1-1	few	CASSPRQGKAFF	TGTGCCAGCAGCCCTAGACAGGGAAAAGCTTTCTTT
TRBV6-5	TRBD1	TRBJ1-2	few	CASRNLQGYTF	TGTGCCAGCAGGAACCTACAGGGGTACACCTTC
TRBV5-6	-	TRBJ1-2	-	CASSGRSLVRRYGYTF	TGTGCCAGCAGCGGGCGTAGTCTGGTACGAAGATATGGCTACACCTTC
TRBV28	TRBD1	TRBJ1-1	-	CASSLIPETGSIWAFF	TGTGCCAGCAGTTTGATACCGGAGACAGGGTCTATATGGGCTTTCTTT
TRBV6-1	-	TRBJ2-2	-	CASSERGGGENTGELFF	TGTGCCAGCAGTGAAAGAGGAGGGGGGGAGAACACCGGGGAGCTGTTTTTT
TRBV28	-	TRBJ2-3	once	CASSIGVGRGTDTQYF	TGTGCCAGCAGCATTGGGGTAGGCCGGGGAACAGATACGCAGTATTTT
TRBV19	-	TRBJ2-6	-	CASSIGDTSFSGANVLTF	TGTGCCAGTAGTATCGGGGACACATCCTTCTCTGGGGCCAACGTCCTGACTTTC
TRBV19	-	TRBJ2-2	-	CASSIVLLTGTGELFF	TGTGCCAGTAGTATAGTTTTACTAACGGGGACCGGGGAGCTGTTTTTT
TRBV18	-	TRBJ1-1	-	CASSLHNRAEAFF	TGTGCCAGCTCACTACACAACAGGGCTGAAGCTTTCTTT
TRBV29-1	-	TRBJ2-3	-	CSVPPLASADTQYF	TGCAGCGTCCCCCCCCTAGCTTCCGCAGATACGCAGTATTTT
TRBV19	-	TRBJ1-5	-	CASSKGVGSQPQHF	TGTGCCAGTAGTAAGGGGGTAGGGAGTCAGCCCCAGCATTTT
TRBV11-3	TRBD2	TRBJ2-2	-	CASSLFRIGGGTTGELFF	TGTGCCAGCAGCTTATTCAGGATCGGGGGGGGAACCACCGGGGAGCTGTTTTTT
TRBV7-6	-	TRBJ2-7	-	CASSSYSSYEQYF	TGTGCCAGCAGCTCCTATTCCTCGTACGAGCAGTACTTC
TRBV5-1	TRBD2	TRBJ2-5	-	CASSTGGSETQYF	TGCGCCAGCAGCACGGGGGGGTCAGAGACCCAGTACTTC
TRBV7-9	-	TRBJ2-7	-	CASSLGRGSAYEQYF	TGTGCCAGCAGCTTGGGGCGAGGCTCGGCCTACGAGCAGTACTTC
TRBV6-4	TRBD1	TRBJ2-1	-	CASSDSNLDRGYNEQFF	TGTGCCAGCAGTGACTCGAACCTGGACAGGGGCTACAATGAGCAGTTCTTC